The T cell receptor beta chain under discussion was sequenced for a study of blood T cell repertoires in COVID-19. Study background: Acute-phase and convalescent COVID-19 samples originated in the United States, Italy and Spain. Nucleic acid was either cDNA or gDNA, and it came from T cells, B-cell-depleted T cells, or PBMCs.

Original handling: By means of reference gene primer amplification, nucleated cell counts were estimated. Only in-frame clones appear in the TCRdb table, and some are missing; sequencing was by immunoSEQ multiplex PCR. For V, J and clone size, that table is used; D and trimming come from the DNA. The sample shows over 150,000 clones, less than 90% of them seen only once. This clone was seen a handful of times. This CDR3 is built from 12 residues. The V gene's germline CDR1 is GTSNPN and CDR2 SVGIG (reference sequence). V dropped 4 bases and J dropped 7 bases, with 14 bases sitting between them. The origin of this receptor is a man under 40 with acute or convalescent COVID-19. The source material was peripheral blood. This rearrangement joins TRBV30 to TRBJ2-7, with D maybe TRBD2 (5 bases). This chain's CDR3 is CAWKNSRGEQYF. The CDR3 DNA sequence: TGTGCCTGGAAAAACTCTCGAGGGGAGCAGTACTTC.